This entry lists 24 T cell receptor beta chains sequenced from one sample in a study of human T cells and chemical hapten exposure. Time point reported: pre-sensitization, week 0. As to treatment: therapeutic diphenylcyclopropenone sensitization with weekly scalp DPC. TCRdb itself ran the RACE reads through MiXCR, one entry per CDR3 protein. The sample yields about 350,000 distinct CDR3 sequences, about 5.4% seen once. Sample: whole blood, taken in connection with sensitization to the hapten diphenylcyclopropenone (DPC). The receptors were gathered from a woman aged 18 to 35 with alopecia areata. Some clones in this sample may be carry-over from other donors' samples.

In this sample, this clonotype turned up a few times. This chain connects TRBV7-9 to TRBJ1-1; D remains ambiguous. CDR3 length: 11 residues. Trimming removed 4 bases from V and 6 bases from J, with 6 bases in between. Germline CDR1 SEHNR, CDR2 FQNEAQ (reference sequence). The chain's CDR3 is CASSSTSEAFF. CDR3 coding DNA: TGTGCCAGCAGCTCCACATCTGAAGCTTTCTTT.

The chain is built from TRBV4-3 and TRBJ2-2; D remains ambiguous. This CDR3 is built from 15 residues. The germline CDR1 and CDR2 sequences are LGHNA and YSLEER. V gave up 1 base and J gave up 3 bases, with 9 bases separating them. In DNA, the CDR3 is TGCGCCAGCAGCCAAGGTTCCACAGACACCGGGGAGCTGTTTTTT. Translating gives CASSQGSTDTGELFF.

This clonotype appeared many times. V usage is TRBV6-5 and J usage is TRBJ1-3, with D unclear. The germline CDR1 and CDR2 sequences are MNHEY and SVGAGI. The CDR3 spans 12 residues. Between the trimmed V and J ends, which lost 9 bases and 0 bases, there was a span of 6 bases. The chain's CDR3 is CASGRSGNTIYF. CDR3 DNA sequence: TGTGCCAGTGGACGCTCTGGAAACACCATATATTTT.

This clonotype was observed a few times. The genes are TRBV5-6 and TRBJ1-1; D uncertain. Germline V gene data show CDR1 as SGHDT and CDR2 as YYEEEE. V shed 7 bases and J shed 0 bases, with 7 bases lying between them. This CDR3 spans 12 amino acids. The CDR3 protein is CASLELNTEAFF. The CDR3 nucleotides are TGTGCCAGCTTAGAGTTGAACACTGAAGCTTTCTTT.

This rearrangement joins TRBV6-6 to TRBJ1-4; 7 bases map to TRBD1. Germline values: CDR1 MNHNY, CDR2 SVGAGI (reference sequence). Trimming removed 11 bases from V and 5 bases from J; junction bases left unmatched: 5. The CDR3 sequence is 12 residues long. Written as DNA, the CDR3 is TGTGCCTGTAAGACAGGGAATGAAAAACTGTTTTTT. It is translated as CACKTGNEKLFF.

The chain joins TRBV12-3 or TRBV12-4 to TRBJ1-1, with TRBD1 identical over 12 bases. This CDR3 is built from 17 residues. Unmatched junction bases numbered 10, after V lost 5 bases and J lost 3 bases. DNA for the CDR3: TGTGCCAGCAGTACCGAACGGGACAGGGGGCTCCACACTGAAGCTTTCTTT. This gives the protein CASSTERDRGLHTEAFF.

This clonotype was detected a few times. CDR3 residues: CASSPYRLPYNEQFF. Here the CDR3 DNA reads TGTGCCAGCAGCCCGTACCGGCTACCCTACAATGAGCAGTTCTTC. The gene calls are TRBV7-8 and TRBJ2-1; no firm D call. Deletions cut 5 bases from V and 2 bases from J, with 13 bases between. Germline values: CDR1 SGHVS, CDR2 FQNEAQ. This CDR3 region has 15 residues.

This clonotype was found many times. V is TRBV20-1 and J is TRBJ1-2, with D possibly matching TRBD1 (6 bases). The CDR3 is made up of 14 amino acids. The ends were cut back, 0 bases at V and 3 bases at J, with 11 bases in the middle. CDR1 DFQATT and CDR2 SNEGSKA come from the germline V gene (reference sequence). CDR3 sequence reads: CSARDRGGHYGYTF. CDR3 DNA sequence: TGCAGTGCTAGAGACAGGGGTGGTCACTATGGCTACACCTTC.

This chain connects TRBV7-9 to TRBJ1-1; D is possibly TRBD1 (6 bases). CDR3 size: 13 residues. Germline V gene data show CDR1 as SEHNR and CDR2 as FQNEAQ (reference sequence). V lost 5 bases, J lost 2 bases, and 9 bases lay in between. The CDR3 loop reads CASSDRINTEAFF. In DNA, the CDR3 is TGTGCCAGCAGCGACAGGATTAACACTGAAGCTTTCTTT.

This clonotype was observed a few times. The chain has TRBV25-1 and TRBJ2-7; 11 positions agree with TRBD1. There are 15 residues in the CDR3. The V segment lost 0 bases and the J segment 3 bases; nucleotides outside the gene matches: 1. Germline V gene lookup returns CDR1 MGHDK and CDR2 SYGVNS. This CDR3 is CASSEYGTGGYEQYF. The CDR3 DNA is TGTGCCAGCAGTGAATACGGGACAGGGGGCTACGAGCAGTACTTC.

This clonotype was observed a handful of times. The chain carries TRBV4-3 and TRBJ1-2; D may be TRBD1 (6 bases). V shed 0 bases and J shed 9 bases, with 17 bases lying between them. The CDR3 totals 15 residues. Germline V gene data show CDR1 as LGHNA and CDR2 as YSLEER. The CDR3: CASSQEAQGKGSYTF. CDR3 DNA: TGCGCCAGCAGCCAAGAGGCCCAGGGGAAGGGGAGCTACACCTTC.

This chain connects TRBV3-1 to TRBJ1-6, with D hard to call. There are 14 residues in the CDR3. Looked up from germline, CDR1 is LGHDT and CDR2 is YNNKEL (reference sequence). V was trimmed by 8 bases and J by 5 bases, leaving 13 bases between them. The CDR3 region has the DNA TGTGCCAGCGGGAACCGGAACGATAATTCACCCCTCCACTTT. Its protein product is CASGNRNDNSPLHF. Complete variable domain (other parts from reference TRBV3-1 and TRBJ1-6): DTAVSQTPKYLVTQMGNDKSIKCEQNLGHDTMYWYKQDSKKFLKIMFSYNNKELIINETVPNRFSPKSPDKAHLNLHINSLELGDSAVYFCASGNRNDNSPLHFGNGTRLTVT.

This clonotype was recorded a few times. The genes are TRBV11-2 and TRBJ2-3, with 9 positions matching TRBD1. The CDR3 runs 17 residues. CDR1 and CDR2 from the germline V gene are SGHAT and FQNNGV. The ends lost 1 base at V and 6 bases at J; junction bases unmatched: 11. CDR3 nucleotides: TGTGCCAGCAGCTTAGTAGGTTGGGGGACAGGGTTCGATACGCAGTATTTT. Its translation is CASSLVGWGTGFDTQYF.

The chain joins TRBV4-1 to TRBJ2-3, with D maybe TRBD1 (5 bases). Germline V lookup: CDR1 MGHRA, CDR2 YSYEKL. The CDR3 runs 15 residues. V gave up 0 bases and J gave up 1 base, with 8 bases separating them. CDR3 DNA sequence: TGCGCCAGCAGCCAAGATGGCAGGGGCACAGATACGCAGTATTTT. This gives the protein CASSQDGRGTDTQYF.

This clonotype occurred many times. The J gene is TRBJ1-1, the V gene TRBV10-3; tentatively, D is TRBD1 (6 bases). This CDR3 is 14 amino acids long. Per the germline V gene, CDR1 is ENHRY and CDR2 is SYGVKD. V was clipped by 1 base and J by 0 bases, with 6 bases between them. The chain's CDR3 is CAISEWTVNTEAFF. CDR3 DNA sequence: TGTGCCATCAGTGAGTGGACAGTGAACACTGAAGCTTTCTTT.

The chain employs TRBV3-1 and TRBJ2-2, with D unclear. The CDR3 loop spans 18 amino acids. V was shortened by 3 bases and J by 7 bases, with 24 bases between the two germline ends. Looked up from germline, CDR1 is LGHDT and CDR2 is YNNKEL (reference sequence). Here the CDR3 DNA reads TGTGCCAGCAGCCAGACGAACAAAATCCGGACGAACTACGGGGAGCTGTTTTTT. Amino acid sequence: CASSQTNKIRTNYGELFF. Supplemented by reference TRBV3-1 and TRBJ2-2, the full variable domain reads DTAVSQTPKYLVTQMGNDKSIKCEQNLGHDTMYWYKQDSKKFLKIMFSYNNKELIINETVPNRFSPKSPDKAHLNLHINSLELGDSAVYFCASSQTNKIRTNYGELFFGEGSRLTVL.

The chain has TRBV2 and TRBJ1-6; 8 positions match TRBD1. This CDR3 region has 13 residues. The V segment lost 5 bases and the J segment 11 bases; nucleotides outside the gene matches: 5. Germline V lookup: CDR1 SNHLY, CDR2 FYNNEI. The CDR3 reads CASSYSRGPPLHF. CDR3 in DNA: TGTGCCAGCAGTTACAGCAGGGGGCCACCCCTCCACTTT.

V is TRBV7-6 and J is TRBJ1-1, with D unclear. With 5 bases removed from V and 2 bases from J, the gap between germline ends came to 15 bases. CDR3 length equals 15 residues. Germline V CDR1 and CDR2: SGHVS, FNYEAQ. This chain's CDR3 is CASSRPYARNTEAFF. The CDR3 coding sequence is TGTGCCAGCAGCCGCCCCTATGCGAGAAACACTGAAGCTTTCTTT.

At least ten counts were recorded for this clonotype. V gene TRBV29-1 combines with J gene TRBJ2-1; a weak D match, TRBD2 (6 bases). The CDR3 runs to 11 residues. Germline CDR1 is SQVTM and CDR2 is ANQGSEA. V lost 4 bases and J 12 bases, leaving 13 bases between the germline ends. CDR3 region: CSVVSGSGQFF. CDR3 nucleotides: TGCAGCGTTGTGTCCGGGAGCGGGCAGTTCTTC.

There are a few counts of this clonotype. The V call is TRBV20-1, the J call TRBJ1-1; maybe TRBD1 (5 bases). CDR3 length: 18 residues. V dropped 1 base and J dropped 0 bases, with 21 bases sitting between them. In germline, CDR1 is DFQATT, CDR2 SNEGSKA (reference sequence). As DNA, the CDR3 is TGCAGTGCTAGAGCGCGAGGGGCCGCGGTAACCATGAACACTGAAGCTTTCTTT. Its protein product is CSARARGAAVTMNTEAFF.

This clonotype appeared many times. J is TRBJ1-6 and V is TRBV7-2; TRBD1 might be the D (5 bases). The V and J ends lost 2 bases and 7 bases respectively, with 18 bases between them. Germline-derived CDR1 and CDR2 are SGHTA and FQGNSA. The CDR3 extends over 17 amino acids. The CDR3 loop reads CASSLMWGGRNNSPLHF. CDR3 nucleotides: TGTGCCAGCAGCTTAATGTGGGGGGGACGGAACAATTCACCCCTCCACTTT.

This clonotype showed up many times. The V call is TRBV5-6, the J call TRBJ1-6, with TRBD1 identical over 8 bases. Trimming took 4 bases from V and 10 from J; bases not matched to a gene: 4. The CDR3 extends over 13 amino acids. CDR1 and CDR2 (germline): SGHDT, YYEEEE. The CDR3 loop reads CASSPGGRSPLHF. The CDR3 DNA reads TGTGCCAGCAGCCCAGGGGGCAGGTCACCCCTCCACTTT.

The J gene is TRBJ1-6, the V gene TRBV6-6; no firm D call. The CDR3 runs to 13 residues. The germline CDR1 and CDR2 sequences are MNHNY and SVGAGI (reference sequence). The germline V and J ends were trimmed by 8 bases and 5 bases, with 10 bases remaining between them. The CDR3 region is CASRDLNNSPLHF. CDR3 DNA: TGTGCCAGCCGAGACTTGAATAATTCACCCCTCCACTTT.

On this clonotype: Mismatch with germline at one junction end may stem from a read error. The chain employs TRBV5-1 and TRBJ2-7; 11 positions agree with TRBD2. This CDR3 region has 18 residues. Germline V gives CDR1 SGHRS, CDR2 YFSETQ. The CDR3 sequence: CASSLEVSGGASAYEQNF. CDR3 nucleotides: TGCGCCAGCAGCTTGGAGGTTAGCGGGGGGGCGTCGGCCTACGAGCAGAACTTC.